The rows below give T cell receptor beta chains drawn from one sample of a study of human T cells and chemical hapten exposure. TCRdb re-derived calls from the RACE reads in MiXCR, one entry per CDR3 protein. The data hold some 80,000 distinct CDR3 sequences, with more than 8.5% observed a single time. Sequenced here: whole blood, sampled in connection with sensitization to the hapten diphenylcyclopropenone (DPC). Source of these receptors: a woman aged 25 to 45 with alopecia areata. Some clones in this sample may be carry-over from other donors' samples. Both conserved end residues are part of each CDR3. Some rows have no size entry. The others give once, few or many, or a class for an expanded clone.

v_call	j_call	clone_size	cdr3_aa
TRBV5-1	TRBJ2-1	many	CASSLVLAGVTNEQFF
TRBV7-6	TRBJ2-5	.	CASSSSDRRDQYF
TRBV6-2/TRBV6-3	TRBJ1-2	.	CASYTGVTYGYTF
TRBV13	TRBJ1-1	.	CASSLGLKAEAFF
TRBV20-1	TRBJ2-1	many	CSARGESSYNEQFF
TRBV9	TRBJ1-6	.	CASSGGVNSPLHF
TRBV30	TRBJ2-1	.	CAWSMTRGLGNEQFF
TRBV29-1	TRBJ2-4	few	CSVTLTGGKNIQYF
TRBV20-1	TRBJ2-1	many	CSARNLAGGSYNEQFF
TRBV3-1	TRBJ1-6	many	CASSQRSGSYNSPLHF
TRBV29-1	TRBJ1-1	once	CSASRGPEAFF
TRBV11-3	TRBJ1-1	many	CASSFAFGGGRTEAFF
TRBV29-1	TRBJ1-5	many	CSVSGQNQPQHF
TRBV28	TRBJ2-2	many	CASSPPSTGELFF
TRBV20-1	TRBJ2-3	many	CSASRPRGTSTDTQYF
TRBV7-9	TRBJ1-1	many	CASSSSPAGEVTEAFF
TRBV20-1	TRBJ2-5	many	CSALGIIFQETQYF
TRBV7-3	TRBJ2-5	few	CASSFGNQETQYF
TRBV18	TRBJ1-1	once	CASSPTQESTEAFF
TRBV14	TRBJ1-1	many	CASSQDNFGRGTEAFF
TRBV5-1	TRBJ2-7	few	CASSKRDGFYEQYF
TRBV28	TRBJ1-5	.	CASRDILGQPQHF
TRBV5-1	TRBJ2-3	many	CASSRWIMGAGFTDTQYF
TRBV29-1	TRBJ1-2	many	CSVIGASTLSDYGYTF
TRBV20-1	TRBJ1-5	many	CSATDSRGNQPQHF
TRBV4-3	TRBJ2-6	many	CASSQEYGESGANVLTF
TRBV7-3	TRBJ2-2	many	CASSPTGGGELFF
TRBV20-1	TRBJ2-7	many	CSASLLAGGNEQYF
TRBV29-1	TRBJ1-1	many	CSVESSDTEAFF
TRBV11-2	TRBJ1-5	few	CASSATVDSQPQHF
TRBV28	TRBJ1-2	few	CASSLSGTGGDNYGYTF
TRBV9	TRBJ1-4	many	CASSTGGGGDEKLFF
TRBV6-2/TRBV6-3	TRBJ1-6	many	CASSYGLDWGNSPLHF
TRBV20-1	TRBJ2-7	.	CSATGEGKQYF
TRBV20-1	TRBJ1-1	many	CSARRGMRNTEAFF
TRBV10-3	TRBJ1-6	many	CASASSYNSPLHF
TRBV11-3	TRBJ2-1	many	CASSPQAGSYNEQFF
TRBV11-2	TRBJ2-1	many	CASSLTGTSMNEQFF
TRBV28	TRBJ2-2	few	CATNSLLGLGGELFF
TRBV12-3/TRBV12-4	TRBJ2-2	few	CASSGQTTGELFF